The 32 T cell receptor beta chains listed next were all sequenced from one sample in a study of blood T cell repertoires in COVID-19. This table comes from immunoSEQ multiplex PCR, and its TCRdb copy is limited to in-frame clones, with some not included. The table has around 16,000 clones, 88% seen once. The sample was peripheral blood. These TCRs come from a human donor in a cohort sampled during active COVID-19.

This sequence joins TRBV3-1 (or the pseudogene TRBV3-2) and TRBJ1-2; TRBD1 matches 8 bases. CDR1 and CDR2 (germline): LGHDT, YNNKEL (reference sequence). V was clipped by 0 bases and J by 4 bases; unmatched bases: 7. CDR3 size: 16 residues. The CDR3 is CASSQDTGQGGYGYTF. For the CDR3, the DNA is TGTGCCAGCAGCCAAGACACCGGACAGGGAGGCTATGGCTACACCTTC.

This clone was seen a single time. The chain has TRBV10-2 and TRBJ2-7; 8 bases map to TRBD2. Germline V gene lookup returns CDR1 WSHSY and CDR2 SAAADI. After removal of 10 bases from V and 0 bases from J, the junction contained 8 bases not matched to a gene. The CDR3 is 14 residues long. The chain's CDR3 is CATVLAESSYEQYF. CDR3 DNA: TGCGCCACCGTACTAGCGGAAAGCTCCTACGAGCAGTACTTC.

The V call is TRBV2, the J call TRBJ2-2, with 7 bases lining up with TRBD1. V lost 4 bases and J lost 4; bases outside the gene matches: 6. The germline V gene encodes CDR1 SNHLY and CDR2 FYNNEI. The CDR3 contains 15 residues. This CDR3 reads CASSVRGRGTGELFF. The CDR3 DNA reads TGTGCCAGCAGTGTGAGGGGGCGAGGCACCGGGGAGCTGTTTTTT.

The V and J genes are TRBV12-3 or TRBV12-4 and TRBJ1-2, with no clear D. This CDR3 contains 13 residues. The V and J ends lost 3 bases and 2 bases respectively, with 7 bases between them. The CDR3 region has the DNA TGTGCCAGCAGTTTTGCTGAGAACTATGGCTACACCTTC. Translating gives CASSFAENYGYTF.

The CDR3 here is CASSQGQGWDTEAFF. The CDR3 coding sequence is TGTGCCAGCAGCCAAGGGCAGGGTTGGGACACTGAAGCTTTCTTT. V usage is TRBV3-1 (or the pseudogene TRBV3-2) and J usage is TRBJ1-1; D perhaps matches TRBD1 (5 bases). This CDR3 contains 15 residues. Germline assignment: CDR1 LGHDT and CDR2 YNNKEL (reference sequence). The germline V and J ends were trimmed by 1 base and 3 bases, with 12 bases remaining between them.

The gene calls are TRBV18 and TRBJ1-2, with 10 nucleotides matching TRBD1. Germline assignment: CDR1 KGHSH and CDR2 LQKENI. V dropped 3 bases and J dropped 6; count of bases not matched to a gene: 4. This CDR3 comprises 14 residues. The CDR3 DNA follows: TGTGCCAGCTCACCTACCGGGACAGGGGATGGCTACACCTTC. It encodes CASSPTGTGDGYTF. Complete variable domain (other parts from reference TRBV18 and TRBJ1-2): NAGVMQNPRHLVRRRGQEARLRCSPMKGHSHVYWYRQLPEEGLKFMVYLQKENIIDESGMPKERFSAEFPKEGPSILRIQQVVRGDSAAYFCASSPTGTGDGYTFGSGTRLTVV.

This clone is medium-sized in the sample. V and J are TRBV7-3 and TRBJ1-3; 10 positions agree with TRBD1. J was trimmed by 0 bases and V by 0 bases; bases with no gene match: 20. This CDR3 contains 23 residues. The germline CDR1 and CDR2 sequences are SGHTA and FQGTGA. CDR3 DNA: TGTGCCAGCAGCTTAACTCGTCCCACGGGACAGGGGTTCCCGATTTGCTCTGGAAACACCATATATTTT. Protein sequence: CASSLTRPTGQGFPICSGNTIYF.

As concerns this clone: A read error may produce the germline difference seen at one junction end. The chain employs TRBV5-4 and TRBJ1-1; D remains ambiguous. This CDR3 is built from 10 residues. Germline loops: CDR1 SGHNT, CDR2 YYREEE (reference sequence). The CDR3 coding sequence is TGTGCCACCAGCGGGAGTGAAGCTTTCTTT. It codes for CATSGSEAFF. The whole variable domain, filled in from reference TRBV5-4 and TRBJ1-1, reads ETGVTQSPTHLIKTRGQQVTLRCSSQSGHNTVSWYQQALGQGPQFIFQYYREEENGRGNFPPRFSGLQFPNYSSELNVNALELDDSALYLCATSGSEAFFGQGTRLTVV.

The gene calls are TRBV19 and TRBJ1-2; D is uncertain. The CDR3 has 14 amino acids. Germline CDR1 is LNHDA and CDR2 is SQIVND (reference sequence). V was clipped by 5 bases and J by 8 bases, with 18 bases between them. This CDR3 is CASSPPGSRYGYTF. DNA of the CDR3: TGTGCCAGTAGTCCCCCGGGATCCCGCTACGGCTACACCTTC.

The chain links TRBV6-5 to TRBJ1-2, with 7 bases aligning to TRBD1. Germline V gene data show CDR1 as MNHEY and CDR2 as SVGAGI. This CDR3 spans 14 amino acids. The junction had 4 bases not matched to a gene; V was cut back by 3 bases and J by 3 bases. CDR3 protein: CASSYGRGDYGYTF. The DNA of the CDR3 is TGTGCCAGCAGTTATGGCAGGGGGGACTATGGCTACACCTTC.

J is TRBJ2-2 and V is TRBV7-2, with a possible D match to TRBD1 (6 bases). The CDR3 covers 14 residues. V lost 3 bases and J lost 8, with 13 bases in between. CDR1 SGHTA and CDR2 FQGNSA come from the germline V gene. CDR3 sequence: CASSFGQQGGELFF. The CDR3 DNA reads TGTGCCAGCAGCTTCGGACAGCAGGGGGGGGAGCTGTTTTTT. The full variable domain, in which reference TRBV7-2 and TRBJ2-2 provide the parts outside the CDR3, is GAGVSQSPSNKVTEKGKDVELRCDPISGHTALYWYRQSLGQGLEFLIYFQGNSAPDKSGLPSDRFSAERTGGSVSTLTIQRTQQEDSAVYLCASSFGQQGGELFFGEGSRLTVL.

This clone was seen a single time. The V and J genes are TRBV30 and TRBJ2-7, with D tentatively TRBD2 (6 bases). Germline V gene data show CDR1 as GTSNPN and CDR2 as SVGIG (reference sequence). Trimming cost V 3 bases and J 2 bases, with 8 bases left between them. This CDR3 comprises 12 residues. CDR3 sequence (DNA): TGTGCCTGGAGCCCGGGGGCCTACGAGCAGTACTTC. Its protein is CAWSPGAYEQYF.

The CDR3: CASNLRGQGGEKLFF. The DNA of the CDR3 is TGTGCCAGCAACCTACGGGGACAGGGCGGTGAAAAACTGTTTTTT. This chain uses TRBV21-1 with TRBJ1-4; the D call of TRBD1 is as the table states it, not checked on the DNA. TRBV21-1 is deemed a pseudogene. This CDR3 region has 15 residues.

A word on this clone: The same CDR3 arises from other DNA sequences in this sample as well. The rearrangement uses TRBV3-1 (or the pseudogene TRBV3-2) and TRBJ2-7, with D possibly being TRBD2 (6 bases). This CDR3 spans 13 amino acids. The V end lost 1 base, the J end lost 2 bases, and 6 bases lay between the germline ends. Looked up from germline, CDR1 is LGHDT and CDR2 is YNNKEL (reference sequence). Here the CDR3 DNA reads TGTGCCAGCAGCCAAGGGACTACCTACGAGCAGTACTTC. This gives the protein CASSQGTTYEQYF.

The V and J genes are TRBV7-6 and TRBJ1-6, with D possibly being TRBD1 (5 bases). Between the trimmed V and J ends, which lost 1 base and 5 bases, there was a span of 12 bases. CDR3 length: 16 residues. CDR1 is SGHVS and CDR2 is FNYEAQ in the germline V gene. Here the CDR3 reads CASSLGGGVNNSPLHF. As DNA, the CDR3 is TGTGCCAGCAGCTTAGGAGGAGGGGTGAATAATTCACCCCTCCACTTT. Full variable domain (remainder filled in from reference TRBV7-6 and TRBJ1-6): GAGVSQSPRYKVTKRGQDVALRCDPISGHVSLYWYRQALGQGPEFLTYFNYEAQQDKSGLPNDRFSAERPEGSISTLTIQRTEQRDSAMYRCASSLGGGVNNSPLHFGNGTRLTVT.

V and J are TRBV5-4 and TRBJ2-5; weak D call: TRBD1 (5 bases). Germline assignment: CDR1 SGHNT and CDR2 YYREEE (reference sequence). With 4 bases removed from V and 5 bases from J, the gap between germline ends came to 15 bases. The CDR3 loop spans 14 amino acids. Here the CDR3 DNA reads TGTGCCAGCAGCCGGTCGCGACAGCAGGAGACCCAGTACTTC. Protein sequence: CASSRSRQQETQYF.

The chain joins TRBV3-1 (or the pseudogene TRBV3-2) to TRBJ1-1, with D unresolved. The germline CDR1 and CDR2 sequences are LGHDT and YNNKEL (reference sequence). The CDR3 extends over 12 amino acids. Trimming left V 7 bases short and J 7 bases short, with 13 bases between. The CDR3 reads CASIHPAGEAFF. In nucleotides, the CDR3 is TGTGCCAGCATCCATCCGGCGGGTGAAGCTTTCTTT.

V is TRBV5-1 and J is TRBJ2-1; TRBD2 matches at 8 bases. V lost 3 bases and J lost 9; bases outside the gene matches: 8. Germline V gene sequence: CDR1 SGHRS, CDR2 YFSETQ. This CDR3 region has 14 residues. The CDR3 DNA sequence: TGCGCCAGCAGCTCCGGGACTAGGTCAGGTGAGCAGTTCTTC. It translates to CASSSGTRSGEQFF.

The sample holds a few counts of this clone. The chain links TRBV5-1 to TRBJ1-1; D gene unclear. Germline assignment: CDR1 SGHRS and CDR2 YFSETQ. V was pared by 0 bases and J by 3 bases, with 9 bases between. The CDR3 is 14 residues long. CDR3 sequence reads: CASSLAPEYTEAFF. CDR3 sequence (DNA): TGCGCCAGCAGCTTGGCTCCAGAATACACTGAAGCTTTCTTT.

The chain joins TRBV5-1 to TRBJ1-1, with D perhaps TRBD1 (6 bases). The CDR3 has 16 amino acids. CDR1 and CDR2 from the germline V gene are SGHRS and YFSETQ. V was clipped by 0 bases and J by 4 bases, with 16 bases between them. The CDR3 loop reads CASSLGWGHARTEAFF. CDR3 coding DNA: TGCGCCAGCAGCTTGGGTTGGGGACACGCCCGCACTGAAGCTTTCTTT.

The chain links TRBV12-2 to TRBJ2-1; whether TRBD1, the table's D call, matches the DNA was not checked. TRBV12-2 is a documented pseudogene. The CDR3 length is 16 residues. This chain's CDR3 is CASRLVRRDSYNEQFF. The CDR3 DNA follows: TGTGCAAGTCGCTTAGTCCGCAGGGATTCCTACAATGAGCAGTTCTTC.

The CDR3 loop reads CASSPTFDRVTEAFF. Written as DNA, the CDR3 is TGTGCCAGCAGCCCAACCTTCGACAGGGTGACTGAAGCTTTCTTT. V and J are TRBV3-1 (or the pseudogene TRBV3-2) and TRBJ1-1; 7 bases map to TRBD1. There are 15 residues in the CDR3. Germline lookup yields CDR1 LGHDT and CDR2 YNNKEL (reference sequence). With V trimmed by 4 bases and J by 5 bases, 10 bases remained unmatched.

The chain joins TRBV28 to TRBJ1-5; the D is unclear. This CDR3 has 14 residues. Trimming removed 1 base from V and 10 bases from J, with 14 bases in between. CDR1 MDHEN and CDR2 SYDVKM come from the germline V gene. The CDR3 reads CASSLYGFREPQHF. The CDR3, as DNA: TGTGCCAGCAGTTTATATGGCTTTCGGGAACCCCAGCATTTT.

The rearrangement links TRBV19 to TRBJ1-1, with D possibly TRBD1 on 5 matching bases. Trimming removed 5 bases at V and 0 bases at J, with 16 bases between. This CDR3 spans 16 amino acids. Germline V gene lookup returns CDR1 LNHDA and CDR2 SQIVND (reference sequence). This chain's CDR3 is CASSGSGGSVNTEAFF. For the CDR3, the DNA is TGTGCCAGTAGTGGTTCGGGGGGTAGCGTGAACACTGAAGCTTTCTTT.

This clone was picked up a small number of times. The rearrangement joins TRBV7-2 to TRBJ2-2; the D gene is possibly TRBD2 (5 bases). V was clipped by 2 bases and J by 0 bases, with 10 bases between them. The V gene's germline CDR1 is SGHTA and CDR2 FQGNSA. This CDR3 comprises 16 residues. CDR3 coding DNA: TGTGCCAGCAGCTTATTTGGGAGCCCGAACACCGGGGAGCTGTTTTTT. Protein sequence: CASSLFGSPNTGELFF.

The chain links TRBV27 to TRBJ1-2, with D possibly being TRBD1 (5 bases). This CDR3 comprises 14 residues. Trimming cost V 3 bases and J 4 bases, with 12 bases left between them. Germline CDR1 reads MNHEY; CDR2 reads SMNVEV (reference sequence). The CDR3 here is CASSLKGIGYGYTF. CDR3 coding DNA: TGTGCCAGCAGTTTGAAGGGGATTGGCTATGGCTACACCTTC.

The chain couples TRBV19 to TRBJ1-4; D perhaps matches TRBD1 (5 bases). This CDR3 comprises 14 residues. V was trimmed by 3 bases and J by 5 bases, leaving 10 bases between them. Germline lookup yields CDR1 LNHDA and CDR2 SQIVND (reference sequence). In nucleotides, the CDR3 is TGTGCCAGTAGTATCGGCAGGGCGAATGAAAAACTGTTTTTT. It yields the protein CASSIGRANEKLFF. Looking up the rest from reference TRBV19 and TRBJ1-4 gives the full variable domain: DGGITQSPKYLFRKEGQNVTLSCEQNLNHDAMYWYRQDPGQGLRLIYYSQIVNDFQKGDIAEGYSVSREKKESFPLTVTSAQKNPTAFYLCASSIGRANEKLFFGSGTQLSVL.

This clone was seen just once. This CDR3 reads CAWVTERNYGYTF. CDR3 nucleotides: TGTGCCTGGGTGACTGAAAGAAACTATGGCTACACCTTC. This chain joins TRBV30 and TRBJ1-2; no firm D call. The CDR3 loop spans 13 amino acids. V was cut by 5 bases and J by 2 bases, with 12 bases left in between. Germline assignment: CDR1 GTSNPN and CDR2 SVGIG (reference sequence).

The CDR3 protein is CATSDARVLGNEQFF. The DNA of the CDR3 is TGTGCCACCAGTGATGCCAGGGTACTCGGCAATGAGCAGTTCTTC. This chain connects TRBV24-1 to TRBJ2-1; maybe TRBD1 (5 bases). The CDR3 runs to 15 residues. The germline V gene encodes CDR1 KGHDR and CDR2 SFDVKD. V lost 3 bases to trimming and J lost 6 bases, with 14 bases between them.

The CDR3 protein is CATSRDQQGSDEQFF. CDR3 coding DNA: TGTGCCACCAGCAGAGATCAACAGGGCTCGGATGAGCAGTTCTTC. The gene calls are TRBV15 and TRBJ2-1; D may be TRBD1 (6 bases). The CDR3 consists of 15 residues. The germline gives CDR1 LNHNV, CDR2 YYDKDF (reference sequence). Trimming cost V 0 bases and J 8 bases, with 14 bases left between them.

The chain couples TRBV7-2 to TRBJ1-5; D not resolved. The CDR3 contains 17 residues. CDR1 is SGHTA, CDR2 FQGNSA, per germline. V lost 1 base and J 3 bases, leaving 16 bases between the germline ends. The CDR3 DNA sequence: TGTGCCAGCAGCTTAGAAGCAGGAATCTATTTCAATCAGCCCCAGCATTTT. Translating it yields CASSLEAGIYFNQPQHF.

The CDR3 here is CASSQAGGGEPQHF. CDR3 nucleotide sequence: TGCGCCAGCAGCCAAGCCGGGGGAGGGGAGCCCCAGCATTTT. The gene calls are TRBV4-1 and TRBJ1-5; TRBD1 might be the D (5 bases). Deletions cut 1 base from V and 8 bases from J, with 12 bases between. This CDR3 contains 14 residues. Per the germline V gene, CDR1 is MGHRA and CDR2 is YSYEKL.